The clone carrying this TCR beta chain was picked up many times. Between the trimmed V and J ends, which lost 5 bases and 8 bases, there was a span of 12 bases. The CDR3 extends over 13 amino acids. The germline gives CDR1 SEHNR, CDR2 FQNEAQ (reference sequence). This record comes from a study of T cells in Graves' hyperthyroidism and ophthalmopathy. Study as a whole: Peripheral blood was drawn at first diagnosis, prior to all treatment.

There were TCR beta CDR3 regions amplified from RNA transcripts. The study used the HTBI primer set for a first-round RT-PCR of the TCR CDR3. From the multiplex PCR reads, TCRdb called clonotypes with MiXCR, one entry per CDR3 protein. The data contain some 720,000 distinct CDR3 sequences, about a sixth of them singletons. The chain links TRBV7-9 to TRBJ2-2; maybe TRBD1 (6 bases). The source is a man younger than 35 with Graves' hyperthyroidism. The specimen sequenced was blood. This CDR3 is CASSRDNKGELFF. The CDR3 DNA reads as TGTGCCAGCAGCCGGGACAACAAGGGGGAGCTGTTTTTT.